What follows are 23 T cell receptor beta chains derived from one specimen sequenced in a study of early T cells in non-severe SARS-CoV-2 infection. TCRdb recomputed calls from the 5' RACE reads with MiXCR, one row per CDR3 protein. Of more than 95,000 distinct CDR3 sequences listed, 15% to 20% are singletons. The sequencing sample was made of whole blood. The source of these receptors is an adult who was a healthcare worker with PCR-confirmed SARS-CoV-2 infection or an uninfected control (not recorded which).

This clonotype turned up a few times. CDR3 sequence reads: CSARGLRVEQFF. CDR3 DNA sequence: TGCAGTGCTAGGGGGCTTAGGGTTGAGCAGTTCTTC. The V and J genes are TRBV20-1 and TRBJ2-1; a weak D match, TRBD1 (5 bases). CDR1 is DFQATT and CDR2 is SNEGSKA in the germline V gene (reference sequence). Trimming left V 3 bases short and J 9 bases short, with 12 bases between. The CDR3 runs to 12 residues.

This clonotype has only a few counts. This chain joins TRBV5-4 and TRBJ2-5; TRBD1 is a possible D gene (6 bases). There are 13 residues in the CDR3. Trimming removed 1 base at V and 4 bases at J, with 8 bases between. The germline V gene encodes CDR1 SGHNT and CDR2 YYREEE (reference sequence). The CDR3 nucleotides read TGTGCCAGCAGCTTGCAACAGGGAGAGACCCAGTACTTC. The encoded protein is CASSLQQGETQYF. Drawing the rest from reference TRBV5-4 and TRBJ2-5, the complete variable domain is ETGVTQSPTHLIKTRGQQVTLRCSSQSGHNTVSWYQQALGQGPQFIFQYYREEENGRGNFPPRFSGLQFPNYSSELNVNALELDDSALYLCASSLQQGETQYFGPGTRLLVL.

The chain carries TRBV29-1 and TRBJ2-3; D gene unclear. The CDR3 runs 12 residues. The V gene's germline CDR1 is SQVTM and CDR2 ANQGSEA. V was clipped by 5 bases and J by 0 bases, with 6 bases between them. CDR3 sequence: CSVLTSTDTQYF. DNA for the CDR3: TGCAGCGTTCTCACAAGCACAGATACGCAGTATTTT.

This clonotype was picked up a small number of times. The rearrangement links TRBV7-9 to TRBJ2-1, with TRBD2 identical over 11 bases. The CDR3 has 18 amino acids. The germline CDR1 and CDR2 sequences are SEHNR and FQNEAQ (reference sequence). J was trimmed by 7 bases and V by 4 bases; bases with no gene match: 15. CDR3 nucleotide sequence: TGTGCCAGCAGCTCTCTCCTAGCGGGGGGTCCCGCCGGGAATGAGCAGTTCTTC. Its translation: CASSSLLAGGPAGNEQFF.

This chain uses TRBV21-1 with TRBJ1-1; the table assigns TRBD1, which was not confirmed against the DNA. TRBV21-1 represents a pseudogene. This CDR3 spans 13 amino acids. The CDR3, as DNA: TGTGCCAGCAGCAAAAGGGGGAACACTGAAGCTTTCTTT. This translates into CASSKRGNTEAFF.

Only a few counts were recorded for this clonotype. The chain employs TRBV6-6 and TRBJ2-5; D is uncertain. Trimming removed 10 bases from V and 1 base from J, with 19 bases in between. The CDR3 is made up of 15 amino acids. The V gene's germline CDR1 is MNHNY and CDR2 SVGAGI (reference sequence). CDR3 amino acids: CATGEVGPAQETQYF. Written as DNA, the CDR3 is TGTGCCACCGGTGAAGTAGGCCCGGCCCAAGAGACCCAGTACTTC.

Many counts were recorded for this clonotype. Written as DNA, the CDR3 is TGTGCCAGCAGTACTAGCGGGGGGGCGAACAATGAGCAGTTCTTC. Amino acid sequence: CASSTSGGANNEQFF. The chain joins TRBV2 to TRBJ2-1, with 13 bases fitting TRBD2. Trimming cost V 5 bases and J 5 bases; bases outside gene matches: 3. CDR3 length: 15 amino acids. The V gene's germline CDR1 is SNHLY and CDR2 FYNNEI.

This clonotype showed up just a few times. This chain connects TRBV28 to TRBJ2-3, with a weak D call TRBD2 (5 bases). Germline-derived CDR1 and CDR2 are MDHEN and SYDVKM. V gave up 8 bases and J gave up 4 bases, with 16 bases separating them. The CDR3 covers 14 residues. CDR3 DNA: TGTGCCAGCCGGGGTCAGAGGATATCAGATACGCAGTATTTT. Its protein is CASRGQRISDTQYF. Full variable domain (outside the CDR3, taken from reference TRBV28 and TRBJ2-3): DVKVTQSSRYLVKRTGEKVFLECVQDMDHENMFWYRQDPGLGLRLIYFSYDVKMKEKGDIPEGYSVSREKKERFSLILESASTNQTSMYLCASRGQRISDTQYFGPGTRLTVL.

V is TRBV4-2 and J is TRBJ2-1; 8 nucleotides align to TRBD2. CDR1 and CDR2 (germline): LGHNA, YNFKEQ. Trimming removed 4 bases from V and 8 bases from J; junction bases left unmatched: 16. The CDR3 runs 17 residues. The CDR3 loop is CASSLSRSRGARDEQFF. CDR3 coding DNA: TGTGCCAGCAGCCTCTCCAGGTCGCGGGGGGCACGGGATGAGCAGTTCTTC.

This clonotype was picked up a small number of times. This sequence joins TRBV24-1 and TRBJ2-5; possibly TRBD2 for D (6 bases). The germline V and J ends were trimmed by 6 bases and 5 bases, with 18 bases remaining between them. Germline-derived CDR1 and CDR2 are KGHDR and SFDVKD. The CDR3 spans 15 residues. CDR3 sequence (DNA): TGTGCCACCAGTCAGGGTAGCGGACTGCGGGAGACCCAGTACTTC. As protein: CATSQGSGLRETQYF.

This clonotype was detected a few times. The J gene is TRBJ2-1, the V gene TRBV30; D is perhaps TRBD1 or TRBD2 (6 bases each). Trimming pared 3 bases from V and 1 base from J, leaving 7 bases between. The CDR3 runs to 13 residues. From germline, CDR1 is GTSNPN and CDR2 SVGIG (reference sequence). The CDR3 sequence: CAWRGGSYNEQFF. CDR3 sequence (DNA): TGTGCCTGGAGAGGGGGGTCCTACAATGAGCAGTTCTTC.

At least ten counts were recorded for this clonotype. The chain couples TRBV28 to TRBJ2-1; 12 bases align to TRBD1. There are 17 residues in the CDR3. Germline V gene lookup returns CDR1 MDHEN and CDR2 SYDVKM. The junction had 12 bases not matched to a gene; V was cut back by 7 bases and J by 5 bases. The CDR3 region is CASKSPGTGGYDNEQFF. The CDR3 nucleotides read TGTGCCAGCAAATCTCCCGGGACAGGGGGCTATGACAATGAGCAGTTCTTC.

This clonotype was seen a few times. This sequence joins TRBV7-2 and TRBJ1-1; D uncertain. The V gene lost 3 bases and the J gene lost 2 bases, with 10 bases spanning the gap. The CDR3 is made up of 14 amino acids. Germline V gives CDR1 SGHTA, CDR2 FQGNSA. CDR3 bases: TGTGCCAGCAGCTTCGAGTTGGTTAACACTGAAGCTTTCTTT. This codes for CASSFELVNTEAFF.

This clonotype has a handful of counts. This chain uses TRBV15 with TRBJ1-1; perhaps TRBD1 as D (5 bases). This CDR3 region has 15 residues. Germline lookup yields CDR1 LNHNV and CDR2 YYDKDF (reference sequence). Trimming took 5 bases from V and 3 from J, leaving 16 bases between them. The CDR3 loop is CATSRRTLGDTEAFF. The CDR3 bases are TGTGCCACCAGCCGTAGGACTTTGGGGGACACTGAAGCTTTCTTT.

This clonotype occurred a few times. The chain recombines TRBV28 with TRBJ2-2; the match to TRBD1 covers 7 bases. This CDR3 is built from 15 residues. J gave up 4 bases and V 5 bases, and 7 bases lay outside the gene matches. Germline CDR1 and CDR2: MDHEN and SYDVKM. Written as DNA, the CDR3 is TGTGCCAGCAGTACCCCGGGACAGAGCACCGGGGAGCTGTTTTTT. Its protein product is CASSTPGQSTGELFF.

The chain uses TRBV27 and TRBJ2-6; 14 bases agree with TRBD2. Germline loops: CDR1 MNHEY, CDR2 SMNVEV (reference sequence). The V and J ends lost 10 bases and 0 bases, in that order; junction bases with no gene match: 2. CDR3 length: 16 amino acids. The CDR3 here is CATGLAGGSGANVLTF. In DNA form, the CDR3 reads TGTGCCACAGGACTAGCGGGGGGCTCTGGGGCCAACGTCCTGACTTTC.

The chain employs TRBV12-3 or TRBV12-4 and TRBJ1-2; D ambiguous. Trimming took off 3 bases at V and 5 bases at J, with 7 bases between the two ends. This CDR3 region has 12 residues. This CDR3 is CASSLRGYGYTF. The CDR3 DNA reads as TGTGCCAGCAGTTTGAGAGGTTATGGCTACACCTTC.

This clonotype was detected only a few times. This chain uses TRBV7-9 with TRBJ1-1; 8 nucleotides line up with TRBD1. The CDR3 extends over 17 amino acids. V gave up 5 bases and J gave up 4 bases; unmatched junction bases: 15. Germline V CDR1 and CDR2: SEHNR, FQNEAQ (reference sequence). The DNA for the CDR3 is TGTGCCAGCAGCCATAGCAGAGCCGGGACAGGTGCCACTGAAGCTTTCTTT. It yields the protein CASSHSRAGTGATEAFF.

This clonotype showed up just a few times. J is TRBJ2-2 and V is TRBV13; 9 nucleotides align to TRBD2. There are 16 residues in the CDR3. V trimming: 3 bases; J trimming: 3 bases; junction bases outside the gene matches: 5. Germline V gene sequence: CDR1 PRHDT, CDR2 FYEKMQ (reference sequence). The CDR3 region is CASSFRLAGHTGELFF. CDR3 nucleotide sequence: TGTGCCAGCAGCTTTCGGCTAGCGGGACACACCGGGGAGCTGTTTTTT.

This clonotype was counted between two and nine times. The CDR3 DNA follows: TGTGCCAGCAGTTTAAGGCTAGCGGGAGGGAAGGATACGCAGTATTTT. The encoded protein is CASSLRLAGGKDTQYF. J is TRBJ2-3 and V is TRBV12-3 or TRBV12-4; TRBD2 matches 12 bases. V was clipped by 2 bases and J by 6 bases; unmatched bases: 6. The CDR3 extends over 16 amino acids.

This clonotype was found a few times. The V call is TRBV12-3 or TRBV12-4, the J call TRBJ2-7; perhaps TRBD1 as D (6 bases). The CDR3 extends over 13 amino acids. Trimming took off 4 bases at V and 3 bases at J, with 10 bases between the two ends. CDR3 region: CASSSRQVYEQYF. DNA of the CDR3: TGTGCCAGCAGTTCACGACAGGTCTACGAGCAGTACTTC.

This clonotype has more than one count but fewer than ten. The CDR3 loop is CASSFNTEAFF. The CDR3 DNA follows: TGTGCCAGCAGTTTCAATACTGAAGCTTTCTTT. The rearrangement uses TRBV28 and TRBJ1-1; D gene ambiguous. With 3 bases removed from V and 5 bases from J, the gap between germline ends came to 4 bases. The CDR3 totals 11 residues. Germline assignment: CDR1 MDHEN and CDR2 SYDVKM.

This chain uses TRBV9 with TRBJ1-1; 8 bases fit TRBD1. This CDR3 contains 15 residues. Germline CDR1 and CDR2: SGDLS and YYNGEE. The trim removed 4 bases at V and 10 bases at J, leaving 15 bases unmatched. The CDR3 DNA sequence: TGTGCCAGCAGCCCTGAAGGACAGGGACACCGGGGAGCTTTCTTT. Encoded protein: CASSPEGQGHRGAFF.